This T cell receptor (beta chain) came from a study of shared clonotypes between healthy human individuals. Study observations and caveats: A few donors showed sharing of approximately 5% of naive CD4 clonotypes. Naive subsets generally had larger estimated richness than memory subsets.

Worth noting for this clone: Its antigen is undetermined.

Naive CD8 cells lacked CD45RO, underwent positive selection for CCR7 and left out terminally differentiated effector memory CD45RA+ cells. Sequencing used immunoSEQ multiplex PCR; TCRdb keeps in-frame clones, though not all of them. The top ten clones hold less than 0.12% of a sample with 550,000 to 650,000 clones, 96% of them seen once. The CDR3 has 16 residues. The germline CDR1 and CDR2 sequences are SGDLS and YYNGEE. Trimming shortened V by 0 bases and J by 5 bases, and 16 bases separated the two germline ends. The material sequenced was naive CD8+ T cells sorted from blood. This clonotype was sampled from a woman aged 30 to 39 in good health. The chain is built from TRBV9 and TRBJ2-3; D is possibly TRBD1 (6 bases). This CDR3 reads CASSVATSPGVDTQYF. The CDR3 bases are TGTGCCAGCAGCGTAGCTACGAGCCCAGGGGTAGATACGCAGTATTTT.